The T cell receptor beta chain under discussion was sequenced for a study of blood T cell repertoires in COVID-19. Study in general: From T cells, B-cell-depleted T cells, or PBMCs came the material, which was cDNA or gDNA.

Participants, about 18 to 90 years old, spanned some 23 US areas. Cohort allocation depended upon clinical history that participants reported. Donors in Cohort 3 who had recovered were those with two negative PCRs, healthcare professional clearance, or resolution of their symptoms. CDR1 is SNHLY and CDR2 is FYNNEI in the germline V gene. V shed 7 bases and J shed 9 bases, with 19 bases lying between them. This CDR3 has 14 residues. Sequencing was performed with immunoSEQ multiplex PCR; in TCRdb, only in-frame clones are kept and a portion is missing. This sample yields hundreds of thousands of clones, of which around 88% are seen a single time; approximately 2.1% belongs to the top ten.

The TCR was taken from a woman in her fifties or sixties who had recovered from COVID-19. This chain links TRBV2 with TRBJ1-5; possibly TRBD1 for D (5 bases). Sequencing was done on a sample of PBMCs or T cells enriched from blood (not recorded which). CDR3 loop: CASTLKMGGVPQHF. In DNA form, the CDR3 reads TGTGCCAGCACCTTGAAGATGGGGGGGGTGCCCCAGCATTTT.